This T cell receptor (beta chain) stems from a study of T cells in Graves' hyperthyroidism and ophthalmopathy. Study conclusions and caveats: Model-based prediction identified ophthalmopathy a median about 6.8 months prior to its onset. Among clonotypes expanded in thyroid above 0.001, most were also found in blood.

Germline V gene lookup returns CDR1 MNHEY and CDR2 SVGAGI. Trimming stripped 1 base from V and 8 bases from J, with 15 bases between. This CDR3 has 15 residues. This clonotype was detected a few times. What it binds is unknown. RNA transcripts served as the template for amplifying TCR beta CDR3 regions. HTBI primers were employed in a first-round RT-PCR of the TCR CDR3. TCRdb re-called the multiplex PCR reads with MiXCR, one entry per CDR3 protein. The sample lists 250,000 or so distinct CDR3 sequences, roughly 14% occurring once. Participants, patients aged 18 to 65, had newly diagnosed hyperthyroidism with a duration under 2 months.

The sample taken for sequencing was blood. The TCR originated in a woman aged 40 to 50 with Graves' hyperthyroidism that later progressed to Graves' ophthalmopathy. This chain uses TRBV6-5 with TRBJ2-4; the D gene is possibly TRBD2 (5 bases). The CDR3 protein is CASSYLGAQSDIQYF. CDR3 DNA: TGTGCCAGCAGTTACTTGGGAGCGCAATCGGACATTCAGTACTTC.